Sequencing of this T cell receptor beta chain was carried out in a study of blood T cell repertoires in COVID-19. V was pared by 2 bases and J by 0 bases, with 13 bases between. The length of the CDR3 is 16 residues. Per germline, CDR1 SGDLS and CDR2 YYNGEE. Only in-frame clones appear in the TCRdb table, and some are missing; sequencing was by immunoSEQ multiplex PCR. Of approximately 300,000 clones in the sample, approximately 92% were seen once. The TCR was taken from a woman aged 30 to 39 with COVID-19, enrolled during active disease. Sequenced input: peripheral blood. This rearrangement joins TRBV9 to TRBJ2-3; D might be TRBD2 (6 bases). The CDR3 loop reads CASSVRRASSTDTQYF. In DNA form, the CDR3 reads TGTGCCAGCAGCGTTCGGAGGGCCTCTAGCACAGATACGCAGTATTTT.